The rows below give T cell receptor beta chains drawn from one sample of a study of identical twins. A single record per CDR3 protein comes from TCRdb applying MiXCR to the 5' RACE reads. The sample contains a few hundred thousand distinct CDR3 sequences, approximately 9.6% of which appear only once. The sample was also reused in another study, on yellow fever vaccine responses in identical twins.

Sample: PBMCs. The receptors stem from a woman aged 18-29 years in good health. CDR3s include the opening cysteine and the closing phenylalanine or tryptophan. Fields, in order: clone size, D gene, J gene, V gene, CDR3 DNA, CDR3 protein. The D gene is left open where the match is weak. For some rows the clone size is stated as once, few or many, or as a class when expanded; others skip it.

>.|.|TRBJ2-7|TRBV11-1
TGTGCCAGCAGCGTGACCGGGGAACACTACGAGCAGTACTTC
CASSVTGEHYEQYF
>.|.|TRBJ2-1|TRBV6-2/TRBV6-3
TGTGCCAGCAGTTACGGCCACGGGGAGTACAATGAGCAGTTCTTC
CASSYGHGEYNEQFF
>few|TRBD1|TRBJ2-7|TRBV5-1
TGCGCCAGCAGCTTGGCGGGACAGAGCGAGCAGTACTTC
CASSLAGQSEQYF
>few|TRBD1|TRBJ2-7|TRBV27
TGTGCCACCGGAGGACAGGGGGCTGGGCACGAGCAGTACTTC
CATGGQGAGHEQYF
>many|TRBD2|TRBJ2-1|TRBV5-6
TGTGCCAGCAGCCCGCCCGGGGGGGGCTACAATGAGCAGTTCTTC
CASSPPGGGYNEQFF
>many|TRBD2|TRBJ2-3|TRBV11-2
TGTGCCAGCAGCTCCCCGCCCCTCTCCTCTAGCGGGAGCTCCACAGATACGCAGTATTTT
CASSSPPLSSSGSSTDTQYF
>few|TRBD2|TRBJ2-5|TRBV7-2
TGTGCCAGCAGCTCTTGGACTAGCGGGGGCCTGGAGACCCAGTACTTC
CASSSWTSGGLETQYF
>many|TRBD1|TRBJ1-1|TRBV12-3/TRBV12-4
TGTGCCAGCAGACCCACAGGGGGCACTGAAGCTTTCTTT
CASRPTGGTEAFF
>.|.|TRBJ2-7|TRBV7-9
TGTGCCAGCAGCTTGGGCGGGACAGCAATTTACGAGCAGTACTTC
CASSLGGTAIYEQYF
>few|.|TRBJ2-7|TRBV12-3/TRBV12-4
TGTGCCAGCAGTGTAGGGAGAGAGGGATACGAGCAGTACTTC
CASSVGREGYEQYF
>few|.|TRBJ2-5|TRBV10-3
TGTGCCATCAGTGAGTCGGAGGCAGGGGTGTACCAAGAGACCCAGTACTTC
CAISESEAGVYQETQYF
>few|.|TRBJ2-1|TRBV9
TGTGCCAGCAGCGTAGATAGTGTCAATGAGCAGTTCTTC
CASSVDSVNEQFF